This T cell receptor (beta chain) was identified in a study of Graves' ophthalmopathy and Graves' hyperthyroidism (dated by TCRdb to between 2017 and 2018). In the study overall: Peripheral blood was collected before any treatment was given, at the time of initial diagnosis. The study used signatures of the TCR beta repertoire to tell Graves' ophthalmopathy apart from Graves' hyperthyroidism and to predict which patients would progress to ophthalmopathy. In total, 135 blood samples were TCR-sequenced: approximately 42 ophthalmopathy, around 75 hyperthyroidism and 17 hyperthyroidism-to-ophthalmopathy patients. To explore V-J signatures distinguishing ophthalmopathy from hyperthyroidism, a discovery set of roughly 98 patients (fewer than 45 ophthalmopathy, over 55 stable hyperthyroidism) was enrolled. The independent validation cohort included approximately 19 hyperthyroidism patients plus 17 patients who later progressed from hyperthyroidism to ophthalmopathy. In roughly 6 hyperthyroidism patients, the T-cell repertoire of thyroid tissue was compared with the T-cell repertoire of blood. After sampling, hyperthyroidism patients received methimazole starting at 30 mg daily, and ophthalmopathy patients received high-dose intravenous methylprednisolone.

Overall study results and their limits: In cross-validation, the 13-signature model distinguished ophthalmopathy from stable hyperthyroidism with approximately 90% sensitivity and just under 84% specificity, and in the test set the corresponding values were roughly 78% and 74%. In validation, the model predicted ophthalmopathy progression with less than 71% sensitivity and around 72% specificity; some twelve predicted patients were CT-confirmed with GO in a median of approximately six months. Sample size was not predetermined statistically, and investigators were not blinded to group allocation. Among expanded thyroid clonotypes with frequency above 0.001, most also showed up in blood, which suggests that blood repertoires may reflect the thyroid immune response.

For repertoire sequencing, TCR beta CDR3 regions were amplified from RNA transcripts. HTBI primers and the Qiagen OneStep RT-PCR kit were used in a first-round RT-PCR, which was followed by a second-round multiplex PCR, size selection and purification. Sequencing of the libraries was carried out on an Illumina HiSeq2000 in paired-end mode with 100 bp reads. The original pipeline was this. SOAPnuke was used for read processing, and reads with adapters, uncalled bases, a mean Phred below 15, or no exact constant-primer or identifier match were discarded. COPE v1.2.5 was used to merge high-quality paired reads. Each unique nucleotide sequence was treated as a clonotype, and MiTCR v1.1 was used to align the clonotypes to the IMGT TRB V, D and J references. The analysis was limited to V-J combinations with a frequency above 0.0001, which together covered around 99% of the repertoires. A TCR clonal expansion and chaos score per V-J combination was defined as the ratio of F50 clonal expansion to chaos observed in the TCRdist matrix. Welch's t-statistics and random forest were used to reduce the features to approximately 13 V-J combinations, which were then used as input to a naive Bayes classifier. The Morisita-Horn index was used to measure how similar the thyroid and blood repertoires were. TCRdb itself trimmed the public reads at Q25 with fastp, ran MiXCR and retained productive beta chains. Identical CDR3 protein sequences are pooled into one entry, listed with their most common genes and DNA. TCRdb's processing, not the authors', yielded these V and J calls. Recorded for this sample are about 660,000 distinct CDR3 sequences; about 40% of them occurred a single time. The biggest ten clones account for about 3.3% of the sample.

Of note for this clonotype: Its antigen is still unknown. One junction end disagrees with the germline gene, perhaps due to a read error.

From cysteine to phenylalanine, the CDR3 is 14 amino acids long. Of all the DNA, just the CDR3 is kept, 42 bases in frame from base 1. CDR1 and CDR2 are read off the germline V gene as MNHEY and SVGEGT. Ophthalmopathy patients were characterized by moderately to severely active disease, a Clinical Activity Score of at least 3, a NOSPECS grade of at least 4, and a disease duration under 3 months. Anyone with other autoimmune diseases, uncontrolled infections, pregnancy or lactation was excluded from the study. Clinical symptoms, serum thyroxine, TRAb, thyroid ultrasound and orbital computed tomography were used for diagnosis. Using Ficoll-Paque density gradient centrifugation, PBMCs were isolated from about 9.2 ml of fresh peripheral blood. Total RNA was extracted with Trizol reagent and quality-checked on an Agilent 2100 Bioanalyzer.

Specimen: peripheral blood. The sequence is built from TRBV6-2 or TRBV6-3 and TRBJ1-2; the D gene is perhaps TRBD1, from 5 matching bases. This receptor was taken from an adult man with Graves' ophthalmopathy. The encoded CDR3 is CAISYERQGHGYTF. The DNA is TGTGCCATCAGTTACGAGAGGCAGGGCCATGGCTACACCTTC.